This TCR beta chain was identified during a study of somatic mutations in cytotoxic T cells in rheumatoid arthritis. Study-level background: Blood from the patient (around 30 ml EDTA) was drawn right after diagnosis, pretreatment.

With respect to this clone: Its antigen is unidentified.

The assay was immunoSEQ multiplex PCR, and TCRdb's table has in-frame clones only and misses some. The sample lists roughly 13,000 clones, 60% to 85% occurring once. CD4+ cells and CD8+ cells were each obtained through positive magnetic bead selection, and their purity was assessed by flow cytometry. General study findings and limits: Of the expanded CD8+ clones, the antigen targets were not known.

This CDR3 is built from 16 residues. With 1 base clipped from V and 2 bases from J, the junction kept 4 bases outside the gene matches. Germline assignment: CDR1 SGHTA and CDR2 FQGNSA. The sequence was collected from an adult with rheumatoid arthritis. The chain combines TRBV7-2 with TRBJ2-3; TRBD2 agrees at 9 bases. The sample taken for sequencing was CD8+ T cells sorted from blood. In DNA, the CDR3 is TGTGCCAGCAGCTTAGTTGCTAGCGGGAACACAGATACGCAGTATTTT. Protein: CASSLVASGNTDTQYF.